These 17 T cell receptor beta chains were sequenced from one sample in a study of blood T cells in healthy people across ages. Using a J-beta primer mix together with a sample-barcoded 5' primer, a second PCR was run for about 6 to 12 cycles. TCRdb used MiXCR to reprocess the 5' RACE reads, holding one entry per CDR3 protein. Among 650,000 to 1,000,000 distinct CDR3 sequences, about 37% were seen once, and the ten largest hold roughly 13%. The sample consisted of blood. Receptor source: a young man in good health.

The CDR3 region is CASSLWDRENRLYF. In nucleotides, the CDR3 is TGTGCCAGCAGCTTGTGGGACAGGGAAAACCGCCTGTACTTC. V is TRBV7-2 and J is TRBJ2-7; 9 bases fit TRBD1. Germline V CDR1 and CDR2: SGHTA, FQGNSA. The CDR3 totals 14 residues. V trimming: 3 bases; J trimming: 12 bases; junction bases outside the gene matches: 12.

This clonotype has only a few counts. The chain uses TRBV18 and TRBJ2-7, with D perhaps TRBD2 (7 bases). The CDR3 contains 16 residues. V was clipped by 5 bases and J by 2 bases, with 19 bases between them. The germline V gene encodes CDR1 KGHSH and CDR2 LQKENI. The CDR3 sequence is CASSGAGQGHPYEQYF. CDR3 nucleotide sequence: TGTGCCAGCTCAGGAGCGGGGCAGGGACATCCCTACGAGCAGTACTTC. The full variable domain, completed using reference TRBV18 and TRBJ2-7, is NAGVMQNPRHLVRRRGQEARLRCSPMKGHSHVYWYRQLPEEGLKFMVYLQKENIIDESGMPKERFSAEFPKEGPSILRIQQVVRGDSAAYFCASSGAGQGHPYEQYFGPGTRLTVT.

This clonotype showed up many times. This rearrangement joins TRBV29-1 to TRBJ2-5; D is uncertain. Germline-derived CDR1 and CDR2 are SQVTM and ANQGSEA. The CDR3 is 11 amino acids. With 3 bases removed from V and 5 bases from J, the gap between germline ends came to 7 bases. The CDR3 DNA sequence: TGCAGCGTTGAGGTCGTGGAGACCCAGTACTTC. Encoded protein: CSVEVVETQYF.

In this sample, this clonotype turned up a few times. The chain has TRBV10-3 and TRBJ2-1; perhaps TRBD2 as D (6 bases). The CDR3 has 12 amino acids. Trimming stripped 4 bases from V and 13 bases from J, with 14 bases between. CDR1 is ENHRY and CDR2 is SYGVKD in the germline V gene. CDR3 loop: CAISGGGDVQFF. The CDR3 DNA sequence: TGTGCCATCAGTGGGGGCGGGGACGTACAGTTCTTC.

This clonotype appeared a few times. The chain carries TRBV29-1 and TRBJ1-2; 9 positions agree with TRBD1. V dropped 7 bases and J dropped 4; count of bases not matched to a gene: 10. Germline CDR1 and CDR2: SQVTM and ANQGSEA. CDR3 length: 14 amino acids. The CDR3 loop is CSGHPGQGGYGYTF. Written as DNA, the CDR3 is TGCAGCGGCCACCCGGGACAGGGAGGCTATGGCTACACCTTC.

In its sample, this clonotype was seen a few times. A much larger clone differs from this one at a single base, so this may be a read error. The chain couples TRBV12-3 or TRBV12-4 to TRBJ2-5; D is ambiguous. V lost 4 bases and J 5 bases, leaving 11 bases between the germline ends. The CDR3 sequence is 13 residues long. In DNA form, the CDR3 reads TGTGCCAGCAGTTGTTTTGAGTGGGAGACCCAGTACTTC. Translated, it gives CASSCFEWETQYF.

Of note for this clonotype: Sequence at one end of the junction differs from germline and may be a read error. V is TRBV7-2 and J is TRBJ1-3; D uncertain. This CDR3 has 14 amino acids. Germline lookup yields CDR1 SGHTA and CDR2 FQGNSA. CDR3 residues: CASAFRTAGNTVYF. The DNA of the CDR3 is TGTGCCAGCGCATTTCGGACGGCAGGAAACACCGTATATTTT. Variable domain in full (rest from reference TRBV7-2 and TRBJ1-3): GAGVSQSPSNKVTEKGKDVELRCDPISGHTALYWYRQSLGQGLEFLIYFQGNSAPDKSGLPSDRFSAERTGGSVSTLTIQRTQQEDSAVYLCASAFRTAGNTVYFGEGSWLTVV.

In this sample, this clonotype turned up a few times. CDR3 loop: CASSSRTATSYEQYF. The CDR3 region has the DNA TGTGCCAGCAGCTCCCGGACAGCAACCTCCTACGAGCAGTACTTC. This chain joins TRBV7-2 and TRBJ2-7; D is perhaps TRBD1 (6 bases). The CDR3 contains 15 residues. Per the germline V gene, CDR1 is SGHTA and CDR2 is FQGNSA. Trimming removed 4 bases at V and 0 bases at J, with 13 bases between.

There are a few counts of this clonotype. This chain connects TRBV6-2 or TRBV6-3 to TRBJ2-7, with D tentatively TRBD1 or TRBD2 (7 bases each). The CDR3 length is 18 residues. V gave up 6 bases and J gave up 3 bases, with 27 bases separating them. Germline V CDR1 and CDR2: MNHEY, SVGEGT. CDR3 in DNA: TGTGCCAGCAGCCGACCAAAACTCACGACAGGGAGGGACTACGAGCAGTACTTC. The encoded protein is CASSRPKLTTGRDYEQYF.

The chain links TRBV4-3 to TRBJ2-1; 7 positions match TRBD2. Losses at the gene ends were 0 bases for V and 9 bases for J; bases not matched to a gene: 11. This CDR3 region has 16 residues. Germline lookup yields CDR1 LGHNA and CDR2 YSLEER. This chain's CDR3 is CASSQDIGLEVCEQFF. CDR3 bases: TGCGCCAGCAGCCAAGATATAGGACTAGAGGTATGTGAGCAGTTCTTC.

V usage is TRBV20-1 and J usage is TRBJ1-2, with a tentative D call TRBD1 (6 bases). The ends were cut back, 5 bases at V and 2 bases at J, with 15 bases in the middle. Germline CDR1 and CDR2: DFQATT and SNEGSKA (reference sequence). The CDR3 has 14 residues. This CDR3 reads CSASPSTGNYGYTF. For the CDR3, the DNA is TGCAGTGCTTCTCCATCGACAGGCAACTATGGCTACACCTTC.

About this clonotype itself: This could be a read error, since a much larger clone is one nucleotide away. The chain uses TRBV27 and TRBJ1-2, with a weak D call TRBD1 (6 bases). This CDR3 spans 14 amino acids. Germline assignment: CDR1 MNHEY and CDR2 SMNVEV (reference sequence). The CDR3 DNA sequence: TGTGCCAGCAGCAAGAACAGGGACCGCTATGGCCACACCTTC. Translated, it gives CASSKNRDRYGHTF.

The sample holds a few counts of this clonotype. The J gene is TRBJ2-5, the V gene TRBV7-9; 9 bases fit TRBD1. With 1 base clipped from V and 1 base from J, the junction kept 1 base outside the gene matches. The CDR3 has 15 amino acids. Germline CDR1 is SEHNR and CDR2 is FQNEAQ (reference sequence). CDR3 DNA sequence: TGTGCCAGCAGCTTAGGGGACAGGGTCCAAGAGACCCAGTACTTC. It codes for CASSLGDRVQETQYF.

The V and J genes are TRBV12-3 or TRBV12-4 and TRBJ2-2; tentatively, D is TRBD1 or TRBD2 (5 bases each). The CDR3 consists of 14 residues. Deletions cut 6 bases from V and 3 bases from J, with 11 bases between. CDR3 residues: CASRTGTHTGELFF. The CDR3 coding sequence is TGTGCCAGCAGAACCGGGACCCACACCGGGGAGCTGTTTTTT.

This clonotype appeared many times. J is TRBJ2-1 and V is TRBV7-6, with TRBD1 identical over 8 bases. The DNA end is a closer match to TRBJ2-7, so the J assignment may be wrong. CDR1 is SGHVS and CDR2 is FNYEAQ in the germline V gene. The CDR3 loop spans 16 amino acids. This CDR3 reads CASSLGTGQAYNEQYF. The CDR3 nucleotides read TGTGCCAGCAGCTTAGGAACGGGACAGGCCTACAATGAGCAGTACTTC.

V usage is TRBV20-1 and J usage is TRBJ2-7, with 14 bases fitting TRBD2. The germline V gene encodes CDR1 DFQATT and CDR2 SNEGSKA (reference sequence). This CDR3 has 15 residues. J lost 5 bases, V lost 5 bases, and 8 bases had no gene match. The CDR3 region has the DNA TGCAGTGCTCTGGGACTAGCGGGGGCCCGAGACGAGCAGTACTTC. Translated, it gives CSALGLAGARDEQYF.

This chain links TRBV2 with TRBJ2-5; 7 bases agree with TRBD2. V lost 6 bases to trimming and J lost 2 bases; unmatched junction nucleotides: 9. The CDR3 covers 15 residues. Germline CDR1 SNHLY, CDR2 FYNNEI. The CDR3 DNA reads as TGTGCCAGCAGCTATCGGTCGGGGGGACAAGAGACCCAGTACTTC. It yields the protein CASSYRSGGQETQYF.